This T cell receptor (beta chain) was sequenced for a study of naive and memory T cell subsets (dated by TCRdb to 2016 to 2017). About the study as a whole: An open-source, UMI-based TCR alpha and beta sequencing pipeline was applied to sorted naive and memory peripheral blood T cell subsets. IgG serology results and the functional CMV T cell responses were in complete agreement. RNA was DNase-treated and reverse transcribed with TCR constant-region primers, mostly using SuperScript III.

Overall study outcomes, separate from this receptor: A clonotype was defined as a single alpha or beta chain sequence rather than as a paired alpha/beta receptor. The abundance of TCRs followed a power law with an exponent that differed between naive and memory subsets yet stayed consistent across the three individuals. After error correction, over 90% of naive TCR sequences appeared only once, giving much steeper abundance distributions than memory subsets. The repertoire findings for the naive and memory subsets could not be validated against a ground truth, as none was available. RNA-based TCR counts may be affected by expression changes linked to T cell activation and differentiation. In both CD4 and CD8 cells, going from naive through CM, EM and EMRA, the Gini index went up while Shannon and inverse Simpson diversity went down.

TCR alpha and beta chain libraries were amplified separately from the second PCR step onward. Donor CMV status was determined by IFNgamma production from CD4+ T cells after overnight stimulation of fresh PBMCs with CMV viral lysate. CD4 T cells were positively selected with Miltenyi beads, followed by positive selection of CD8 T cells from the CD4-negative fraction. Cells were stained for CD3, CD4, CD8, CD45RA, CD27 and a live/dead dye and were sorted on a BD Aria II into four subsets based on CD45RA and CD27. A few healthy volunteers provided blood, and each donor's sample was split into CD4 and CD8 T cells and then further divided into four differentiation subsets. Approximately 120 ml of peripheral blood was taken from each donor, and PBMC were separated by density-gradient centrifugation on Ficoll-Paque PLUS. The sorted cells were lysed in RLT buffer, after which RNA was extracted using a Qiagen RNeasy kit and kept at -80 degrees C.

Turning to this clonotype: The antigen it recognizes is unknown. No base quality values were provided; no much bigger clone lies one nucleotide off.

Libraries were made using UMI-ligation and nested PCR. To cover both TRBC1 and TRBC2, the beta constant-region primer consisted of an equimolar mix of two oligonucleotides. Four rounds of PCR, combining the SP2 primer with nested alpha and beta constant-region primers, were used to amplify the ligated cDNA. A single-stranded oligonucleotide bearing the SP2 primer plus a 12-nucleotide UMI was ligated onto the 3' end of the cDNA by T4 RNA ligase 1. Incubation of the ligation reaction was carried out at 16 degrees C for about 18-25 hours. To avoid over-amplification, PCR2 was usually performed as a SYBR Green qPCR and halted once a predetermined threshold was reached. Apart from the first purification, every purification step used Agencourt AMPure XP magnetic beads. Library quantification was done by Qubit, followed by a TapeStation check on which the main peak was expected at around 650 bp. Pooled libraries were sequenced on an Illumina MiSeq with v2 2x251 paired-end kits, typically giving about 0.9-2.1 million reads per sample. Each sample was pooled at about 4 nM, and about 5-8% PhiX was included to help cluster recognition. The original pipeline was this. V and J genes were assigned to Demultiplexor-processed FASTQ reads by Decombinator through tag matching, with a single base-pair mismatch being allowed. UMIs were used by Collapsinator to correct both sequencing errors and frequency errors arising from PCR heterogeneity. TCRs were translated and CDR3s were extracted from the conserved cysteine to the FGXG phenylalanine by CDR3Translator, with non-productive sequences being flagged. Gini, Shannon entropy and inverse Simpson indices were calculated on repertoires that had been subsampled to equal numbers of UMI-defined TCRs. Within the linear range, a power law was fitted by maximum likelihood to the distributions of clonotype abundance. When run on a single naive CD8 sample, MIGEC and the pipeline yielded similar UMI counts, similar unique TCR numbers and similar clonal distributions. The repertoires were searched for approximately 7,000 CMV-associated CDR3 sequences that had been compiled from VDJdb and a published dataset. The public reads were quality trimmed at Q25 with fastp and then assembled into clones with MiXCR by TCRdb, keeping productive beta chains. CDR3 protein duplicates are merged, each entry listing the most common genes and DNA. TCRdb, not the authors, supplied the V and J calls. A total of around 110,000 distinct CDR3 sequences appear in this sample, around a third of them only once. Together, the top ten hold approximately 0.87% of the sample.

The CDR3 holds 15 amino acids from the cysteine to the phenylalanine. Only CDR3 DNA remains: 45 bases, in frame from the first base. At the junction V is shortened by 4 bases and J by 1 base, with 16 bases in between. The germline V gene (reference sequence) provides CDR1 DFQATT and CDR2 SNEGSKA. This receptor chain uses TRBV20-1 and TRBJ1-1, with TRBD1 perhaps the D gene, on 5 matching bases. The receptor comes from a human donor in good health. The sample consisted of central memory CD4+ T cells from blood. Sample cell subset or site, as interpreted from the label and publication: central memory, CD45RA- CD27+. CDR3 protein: CSATHTLTGNTEAFF. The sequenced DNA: TGCAGTGCTACGCATACCCTTACAGGGAACACTGAAGCTTTCTTT.